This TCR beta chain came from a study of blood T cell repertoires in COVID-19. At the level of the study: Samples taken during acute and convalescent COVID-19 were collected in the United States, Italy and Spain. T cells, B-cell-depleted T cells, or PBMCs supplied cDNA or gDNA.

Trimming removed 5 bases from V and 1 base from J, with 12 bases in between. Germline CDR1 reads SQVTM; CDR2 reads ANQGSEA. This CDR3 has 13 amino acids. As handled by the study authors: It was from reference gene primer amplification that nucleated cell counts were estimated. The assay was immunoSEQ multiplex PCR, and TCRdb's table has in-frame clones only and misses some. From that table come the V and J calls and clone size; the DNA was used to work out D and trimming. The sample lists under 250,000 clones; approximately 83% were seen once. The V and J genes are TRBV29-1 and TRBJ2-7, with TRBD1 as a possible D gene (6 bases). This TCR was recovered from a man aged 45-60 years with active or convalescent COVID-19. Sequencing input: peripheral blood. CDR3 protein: CSVKWTDSYEQYF. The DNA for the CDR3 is TGCAGCGTTAAATGGACAGATTCCTACGAGCAGTACTTC.